A single sample gave rise to the 19 T cell receptor beta chains below, sequenced in a study of vaccination and CD4 T cells after COVID-19. Their cognate antigens are unknown. Time point in this sample: late sampling 161 to 241 days after vaccination in a few convalescent patients. Treatment reported: roughly nine-day PBMC culture with coronavirus spike peptide pools or control peptides (ViraFEST assay). The Oncomine TCR Beta short-read assay was applied to DNA of cultured CD4+ T cells. TCRdb re-analysed the PCR reads in MiXCR, keeping a single row per CDR3 protein. The table includes roughly 18,000 distinct CDR3 sequences, around 52% detected once. The sequencing here drew on CD4+ T cells from blood, cultured in vitro, taken about 7 months after SARS-CoV-2 vaccination. These receptors came from a human donor who had recovered from COVID-19.

V gene TRBV4-1 combines with J gene TRBJ2-5, with D tentatively TRBD2 (5 bases). V lost 1 base to trimming and J lost 5 bases, with 8 bases between them. CDR1 is MGHRA, CDR2 YSYEKL, per germline. The CDR3 sequence is 13 residues long. For the CDR3, the DNA is TGCGCCAGCAGCCAAGGATGGAGGGAGACCCAGTACTTC. This encodes CASSQGWRETQYF.

This clonotype has a handful of counts. This rearrangement joins TRBV20-1 to TRBJ1-2; the match to TRBD1 covers 7 bases. Unmatched junction bases numbered 14, after V lost 0 bases and J lost 4 bases. This CDR3 is 17 amino acids long. CDR1 and CDR2 from the germline V gene are DFQATT and SNEGSKA (reference sequence). CDR3 protein: CSARDDRVQDWGYGYTF. In DNA form, the CDR3 reads TGCAGTGCTAGAGATGACAGGGTGCAGGATTGGGGCTATGGCTACACCTTC.

V gene TRBV20-1 combines with J gene TRBJ2-1; D perhaps matches TRBD2 (5 bases). The CDR3 extends over 17 amino acids. Germline lookup yields CDR1 DFQATT and CDR2 SNEGSKA (reference sequence). The germline V and J ends were trimmed by 3 bases and 5 bases, with 23 bases remaining between them. CDR3 region: CSASAGLRTTSNNEQFF. CDR3 coding DNA: TGCAGTGCTAGTGCTGGACTCAGAACAACTTCCAACAATGAGCAGTTCTTC.

The CDR3 region has the DNA TGTGCCAGCAGCCTACAGACGAGCTCCTACAATGAGCAGTTCTTC. Its translation is CASSLQTSSYNEQFF. The chain carries TRBV2 and TRBJ2-1; no reliable D call. The V gene lost 6 bases and the J gene lost 0 bases, with 12 bases spanning the gap. The CDR3 runs 15 residues. CDR1 is SNHLY and CDR2 is FYNNEI in the germline V gene.

V is TRBV6-1 and J is TRBJ2-7; tentatively, D is TRBD1 (6 bases). V dropped 5 bases and J dropped 1 base, with 9 bases sitting between them. Germline values: CDR1 MNHNS, CDR2 SASEGT. There are 13 residues in the CDR3. This CDR3 reads CASSLGQSYEQYF. CDR3 nucleotide sequence: TGTGCCAGCAGTCTCGGACAGTCCTACGAGCAGTACTTC.

The V and J genes are TRBV6-5 and TRBJ2-3; possible D gene TRBD2, 7 bases. Germline values: CDR1 MNHEY, CDR2 SVGAGI. The CDR3 runs to 16 residues. Trimming removed 0 bases from V and 7 bases from J, with 17 bases in between. CDR3 residues: CASSYSELRGGYTQYF. The CDR3 DNA reads as TGTGCCAGCAGTTACTCTGAACTTAGGGGGGGATATACGCAGTATTTT.

This clonotype was recorded a few times. The rearrangement uses TRBV7-9 and TRBJ2-7; D is unresolved. CDR3 length: 13 residues. Deletions cut 2 bases from V and 6 bases from J, with 11 bases between. CDR1 and CDR2 (germline): SEHNR, FQNEAQ (reference sequence). In DNA, the CDR3 is TGTGCCAGCAGCTTAAATGTAGCTGGCGAGCAGTACTTC. This sequence encodes CASSLNVAGEQYF.

This clonotype appeared a few times. This chain joins TRBV7-2 and TRBJ1-2; 7 bases agree with TRBD1. Looked up from germline, CDR1 is SGHTA and CDR2 is FQGNSA. CDR3 length: 12 residues. The junction had 4 bases not matched to a gene; V was cut back by 5 bases and J by 7 bases. CDR3 residues: CASSRDSPGYTF. In DNA form, the CDR3 reads TGTGCCAGCAGCAGGGACAGCCCTGGCTACACCTTC.

The rearrangement joins TRBV24-1 to TRBJ2-1; 15 bases line up with TRBD2. There are 17 residues in the CDR3. V lost 4 bases and J lost 6; bases outside the gene matches: 6. Germline loops: CDR1 KGHDR, CDR2 SFDVKD. The CDR3 loop is CATSEHRTSGRGNEQFF. In DNA, the CDR3 is TGTGCCACCAGTGAACACCGGACTAGCGGGAGGGGCAATGAGCAGTTCTTC.

This chain connects TRBV7-2 to TRBJ2-7, with TRBD1 as a possible D gene (5 bases). V gave up 2 bases and J gave up 3 bases, with 8 bases separating them. The CDR3 has 13 residues. The V gene's germline CDR1 is SGHTA and CDR2 FQGNSA. The CDR3 sequence is CASSLRTNYEQYF. The DNA for the CDR3 is TGTGCCAGCAGCTTACGGACAAACTACGAGCAGTACTTC.

This chain joins TRBV20-1 and TRBJ2-7; tentatively, D is TRBD1 or TRBD2 (5 bases each). The CDR3 runs 15 residues. Per the germline V gene, CDR1 is DFQATT and CDR2 is SNEGSKA (reference sequence). V was cut by 4 bases and J by 7 bases, with 23 bases left in between. DNA for the CDR3: TGCAGTGCTACTACAGGACCCGTTGAGGGTGGTGAGCAGTACTTC. Protein product: CSATTGPVEGGEQYF.

The J gene is TRBJ1-5, the V gene TRBV6-2 or TRBV6-3; D is undetermined. The CDR3 covers 12 residues. With 5 bases removed from V and 7 bases from J, the gap between germline ends came to 9 bases. Per germline, CDR1 MNHEY and CDR2 SVGEGT. CDR3 sequence (DNA): TGTGCCAGCAGTCCAATAGGGCAGCCCCAGCATTTT. Translation gives CASSPIGQPQHF.

This clonotype was observed a few times. The chain combines TRBV6-5 with TRBJ1-1; tentatively, D is TRBD1 (6 bases). CDR1 MNHEY and CDR2 SVGAGI come from the germline V gene. This CDR3 region has 15 residues. Trimming stripped 2 bases from V and 3 bases from J, with 13 bases between. CDR3 DNA sequence: TGTGCCAGCAGTTACAACGGGGGCCAAGACACTGAAGCTTTCTTT. Its translation: CASSYNGGQDTEAFF.

The chain employs TRBV20-1 and TRBJ2-7; 8 positions match TRBD2. CDR1 DFQATT and CDR2 SNEGSKA come from the germline V gene (reference sequence). V lost 1 base and J lost 4; bases outside the gene matches: 6. The CDR3 has 14 amino acids. The CDR3: CSARGSGSRYEQYF. The CDR3 DNA follows: TGCAGTGCTAGAGGGAGCGGGAGTCGGTACGAGCAGTACTTC.

V and J are TRBV20-1 and TRBJ2-1; D remains ambiguous. The CDR3 has 14 amino acids. From germline, CDR1 is DFQATT and CDR2 SNEGSKA (reference sequence). Trimming shortened V by 0 bases and J by 0 bases, and 6 bases separated the two germline ends. The CDR3 loop is CSARDLSSYNEQFF. CDR3 DNA sequence: TGCAGTGCTAGAGATCTGAGCTCCTACAATGAGCAGTTCTTC.

This clonotype was picked up one time. The V call is TRBV5-1, the J call TRBJ1-1; a possible D gene is TRBD1 (5 bases). There are 14 residues in the CDR3. The V and J ends lost 7 bases and 5 bases respectively, with 18 bases between them. Germline CDR1 SGHRS, CDR2 YFSETQ. CDR3 sequence (DNA): TGCGCCAGCCGCGATATGGGCGGGGGAACTGAAGCTTTCTTT. It is translated as CASRDMGGGTEAFF.

The chain couples TRBV12-3 or TRBV12-4 to TRBJ1-5; D ambiguous. The CDR3 length is 12 residues. Trimming cost V 5 bases and J 5 bases, with 7 bases left between them. CDR3 bases: TGTGCCAGCAGTGACCTATATCAGCCCCAGCATTTT. Encoded protein: CASSDLYQPQHF.

This chain joins TRBV10-3 and TRBJ1-6, with a tentative D call TRBD1 (5 bases). This CDR3 spans 16 amino acids. The V end was cut by 2 bases, the J end by 10 bases, with 18 bases between. Looked up from germline, CDR1 is ENHRY and CDR2 is SYGVKD. CDR3 coding DNA: TGTGCCATCAGTGAGCCGCTGGGGGGAGTGGGGTCACCCCTCCACTTT. Its translation: CAISEPLGGVGSPLHF.

The rearrangement links TRBV4-1 to TRBJ1-1; 7 nucleotides match TRBD1. The length of the CDR3 is 16 residues. Losses at the gene ends were 5 bases for V and 1 base for J; bases not matched to a gene: 10. Germline CDR1 is MGHRA and CDR2 is YSYEKL. As DNA, the CDR3 is TGCGCCAGCAGCAAACGAGCGGGACAGCCGAACACTGAAGCTTTCTTT. Its translation: CASSKRAGQPNTEAFF.